This is a list of T cell receptor beta chains from one sample in a study of blood T cell dynamics during melanoma immunotherapy. The assay was immunoSEQ multiplex PCR, and TCRdb's table has in-frame clones only and misses some. The sample's table shows some 21 clones. Sequencing used cell-free DNA from blood, obtained from a patient treated with checkpoint blockade. The receptors here all came from a human donor with melanoma. Both conserved end residues are part of each CDR3. A D gene is named only where the DNA matches it firmly. Size tells how often a clone was seen (once, few, many) or the class of an expanded clone, and some rows leave it out.

. | TRBJ1-2 | TRBV4-1 | . | TGCGCCAGCAGCCGGGGACCCGGCTACACCTTC | CASSRGPGYTF
. | TRBJ2-6 | TRBV7-4 | . | TGTGCCAGCAGCGTACGTATTTCAGCTAAAAGTCGGGCCAACGTCCTGACTTTC | CASSVRISAKSRANVLTF
. | TRBJ1-2 | TRBV4-2 | . | TGTGCCAGCAGCTCGCGCCTACCAGGAAAGACCTATGGCTACACCTTC | CASSSRLPGKTYGYTF
. | TRBJ1-1 | TRBV6-1 | . | TGTGCCAGCAGTGTAGGCGGGGGGTACACTGAAGCTTTCTTT | CASSVGGGYTEAFF
TRBD1 | TRBJ1-4 | TRBV15 | few | TGTGCCACCAGCACCAGACAGGGACGGGAAAAACTGTTTTTT | CATSTRQGREKLFF
. | TRBJ1-2 | TRBV5-1 | . | TGCGCCAGCAGCTTGTGGTGGGTTGGCTACACCTTC | CASSLWWVGYTF
TRBD2 | TRBJ2-6 | TRBV5-1 | . | TGCGCCAGCAGCCCCAGCGGGAACTCTGGGGCCAACGTCCTGACTTTC | CASSPSGNSGANVLTF
TRBD1 | TRBJ1-5 | TRBV19 | . | TGTGCCAGTAGTCTCTGGGACAGGGGGCGCGGCAATCAGCCCCAGCATTTT | CASSLWDRGRGNQPQHF